This TCR beta chain is from a study of T cell changes during pregnancy in multiple sclerosis. The V gene's germline CDR1 is SGHNT and CDR2 YYREEE (reference sequence). The CDR3 extends over 12 amino acids. The germline V and J ends were trimmed by 0 bases and 6 bases, with 4 bases remaining between them. This clone occurred once. This table comes from immunoSEQ multiplex PCR, and its TCRdb copy is limited to in-frame clones, with some not included. The sample records 85,000 to 100,000 clones, roughly 90% being singletons. The source is a female donor with multiple sclerosis, enrolled in a pregnancy study. The source was peripheral blood, collected before pregnancy. The chain links TRBV5-4 to TRBJ2-1; D is unresolved. The CDR3 sequence: CASSLAGNEQFF. DNA for the CDR3: TGTGCCAGCAGCTTGGCGGGCAATGAGCAGTTCTTC.